Listed below are T cell receptor beta chains from one sample, sequenced in a study of cytomegalovirus exposure and HLA in healthy donors. Produced via immunoSEQ multiplex PCR; TCRdb's table is partial and in-frame only. This repertoire shows about 160,000 clones, around 74% found once; its top ten account for 2.5%. Sequenced sample: PBMCs. The receptors were sampled from a female donor in good health and CMV-seronegative. The CDR3 runs from the conserved cysteine through the conserved F or W. Fields, in order: J gene, clone size, V gene, D gene, CDR3 DNA, CDR3 protein. The D gene is left open where the match is weak. The size field is filled for only some rows; it gives once, few, many or a size class.

TRBJ2-3 . TRBV18 TRBD1 TGTGCCACCGCCGGACAGGGCACAGATACGCAGTATTTT CATAGQGTDTQYF
TRBJ1-1 . TRBV11-3 . TGTGCCAGCAGCTTAGCGGGCGCGGGCACTGAAGCTTTCTTT CASSLAGAGTEAFF
TRBJ2-1 . TRBV9 TRBD2 TGTGCCAGCAGCGAGCGGCGACTAGCGGGCCCAGGGCAGTTCTTC CASSERRLAGPGQFF
TRBJ2-5 . TRBV7-2 . TGTGCCAGCAGCTTAGATTCCCGACTAGATCGGGAGACCCAGTACTTC CASSLDSRLDRETQYF
TRBJ2-5 . TRBV6-5 TRBD2 TGTGCCAGCCTGGGACTAGCGGAAGAGACCCAGTACTTC CASLGLAEETQYF
TRBJ1-2 once TRBV7-2 TRBD1 TGTGCCAGCAGCGCAAATACAGGGGGCTATGGCTACACCTTC CASSANTGGYGYTF
TRBJ2-6 . TRBV5-8 . TGTGCCAGCAGCTTCTACGGTTCTGGGGCCAACGTCCTGACTTTC CASSFYGSGANVLTF
TRBJ2-5 . TRBV10-2 TRBD2 TGCGCCAGCAGGGATGGCGGGGGGCTGCGAGGGACCCAGTACTTC CASRDGGGLRGTQYF
TRBJ2-7 . TRBV5-4 . TGTGCCAGCAGCTACAGGAGTAACAACGAGCAGTACTTC CASSYRSNNEQYF
TRBJ1-1 . TRBV6-5 TRBD1 TGTGCCAGCAGTTACTCGGGGACAGCCACTGAAGCTTTCTTT CASSYSGTATEAFF
TRBJ1-5 . TRBV2 . TGTGCCAGCAGTGGGACACGTAGCAATCAGCCCCAGCATTTT CASSGTRSNQPQHF
TRBJ2-5 few TRBV29-1 TRBD1 TGCAGCGTTGGGTACAGGGGGCTTGAGACCCAGTACTTC CSVGYRGLETQYF
TRBJ1-1 . TRBV9 . TGTGCCAGCAGCCCTCAACAGGGATTGAACACTGAAGCTTTCTTT CASSPQQGLNTEAFF
TRBJ1-1 . TRBV18 . TGTGCCAGCTCACTGATCGGCACAGGCGGCGAAGCTTTCTTT CASSLIGTGGEAFF
TRBJ2-1 . TRBV2 TRBD2 TGTGCCAGCAGTCGGACTAGCGGGATCAGTGAGCAGTTCTTC CASSRTSGISEQFF
TRBJ2-3 . TRBV7-2 . TGTGCCAGCAGCTTATACACAGATACGCAGTATTTT CASSLYTDTQYF
TRBJ1-1 few TRBV5-4 . TGTGCCAGCAGCTTGGACAGCCTGAACACTGAAGCTTTCTTT CASSLDSLNTEAFF
TRBJ1-2 once TRBV14 . TGTGCCAGCAGCCAAGGTTGGGGTAGGGGGACTAACTATGGCTACACCTTC CASSQGWGRGTNYGYTF
TRBJ1-6 few TRBV4-2 . TGTGCCAGCAGCCAAGATCTGGGGAGGGATTGGTCACCCCTCCACTTT CASSQDLGRDWSPLHF
TRBJ1-4 . TRBV7-2 . TGTGCCAGCAGCTTTAGCCAAGGGGTCCTGGGGGAAAAACTGTTTTTT CASSFSQGVLGEKLFF
TRBJ2-3 few TRBV15 TRBD2 TGTGCCACCAGCAGAGATTCAGCTAGCGGGATCACAGATACGCAGTATTTT CATSRDSASGITDTQYF
TRBJ2-1 few TRBV6-1 . TGTGCCAGCACCCTGGGGGGCGGGGGTAATGAGCAGTTCTTC CASTLGGGGNEQFF
TRBJ2-1 . TRBV5-5 . TGTGCCAGCAGCCCCCTGCAGGGGAACTACAATGAGCAGTTCTTC CASSPLQGNYNEQFF
TRBJ1-1 few TRBV18 . TGTGCCAGCTCACCTGCGCCGAACACTGAAGCTTTCTTT CASSPAPNTEAFF
TRBJ2-7 . TRBV6-5 TRBD1 TGTGCCAGCAGTTACCGGGACAGGGGTTACGAGCAGTACTTC CASSYRDRGYEQYF
TRBJ2-7 . TRBV7-9 . TGTGCCAGCAGCTTAAGTCGGAGCGCCTACGAGCAGTACTTC CASSLSRSAYEQYF
TRBJ1-5 few TRBV28 . TGTGCCAGCAGTGGGGCCGATTATAGCAATCAGCCCCAGCATTTT CASSGADYSNQPQHF
TRBJ1-5 . TRBV27 . TGTGCCAGCAGCCGGACGGGAAATAGCAATCAGCCCCAGCATTTT CASSRTGNSNQPQHF
TRBJ2-1 few TRBV28 . TGTGCCAGCAGCCCCACTCAGCGGCATCCTCCGTTCTTC CASSPTQRHPPFF
TRBJ1-1 . TRBV19 TRBD1 TGTGCCAGTAGTATAGTCGGACAGGGTAATGAAGCTTTCTTT CASSIVGQGNEAFF
TRBJ2-7 . TRBV30 . TGTGCCTGGAGTGAGGGGGGGACATCCTCCCACGAGCAGTACTTC CAWSEGGTSSHEQYF
TRBJ1-2 . TRBV9 . TGCGCCAGCAGCCCCGACAGGTACTATGGCTACACCTTC CASSPDRYYGYTF
TRBJ1-1 . TRBV30 . TGTGCCTGGAGGAAGGACAGCCGGAACACTGAAGCTTTCTTT CAWRKDSRNTEAFF
TRBJ2-4 few TRBV11-1 TRBD1 TGTGCCAGCAGCTTTCGACAGGGAAACATTCAGTACTTC CASSFRQGNIQYF
TRBJ1-1 . TRBV18 . TGTGCCAGCTCACCCCAGGACACAAACACTGAAGCTTTCTTT CASSPQDTNTEAFF
TRBJ2-1 . TRBV4-3 . TGCGCCAGCAGCCAAGATTCGAGGGAGGCATCCTACAATGAGCAGTTCTTC CASSQDSREASYNEQFF
TRBJ2-1 . TRBV6-5 TRBD2 TGTGCCAGCACCGGGGTAGCGGGAGGTTACAATGAGCAGTTCTTC CASTGVAGGYNEQFF
TRBJ2-5 . TRBV28 . TGTGCCACCTCAAACTCGGGAGCCGGAGAGACCCAGTACTTC CATSNSGAGETQYF
TRBJ2-7 . TRBV5-4 . TGTGCCAGCAGCCAAGGGGGAACCTACGAGCAGTACTTC CASSQGGTYEQYF
TRBJ1-6 . TRBV6-5 TRBD1 TGTGCCAGCAACGCCGGACAGGGCTATAATTCACCCCTCCACTTT CASNAGQGYNSPLHF